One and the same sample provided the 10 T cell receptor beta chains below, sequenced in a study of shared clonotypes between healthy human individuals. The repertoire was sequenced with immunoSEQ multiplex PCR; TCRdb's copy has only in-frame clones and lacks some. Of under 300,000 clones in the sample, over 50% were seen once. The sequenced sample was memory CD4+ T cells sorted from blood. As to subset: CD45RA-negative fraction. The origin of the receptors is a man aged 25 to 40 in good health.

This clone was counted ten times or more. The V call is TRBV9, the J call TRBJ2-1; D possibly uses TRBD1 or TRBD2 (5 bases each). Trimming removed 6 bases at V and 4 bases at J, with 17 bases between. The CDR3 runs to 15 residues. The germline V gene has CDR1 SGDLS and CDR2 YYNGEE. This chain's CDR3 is CASTIGTEPYNEQFF. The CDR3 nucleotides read TGTGCCAGCACGATCGGGACCGAGCCTTACAATGAGCAGTTCTTC.

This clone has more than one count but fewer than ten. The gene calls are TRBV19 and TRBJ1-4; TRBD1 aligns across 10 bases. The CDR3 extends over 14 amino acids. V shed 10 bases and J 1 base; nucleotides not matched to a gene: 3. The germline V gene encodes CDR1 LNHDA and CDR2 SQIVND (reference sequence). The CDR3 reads CATRDRGTNEKLFF. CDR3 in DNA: TGTGCCACCCGGGACAGGGGAACTAATGAAAAACTGTTTTTT.

The CDR3 loop is CASSKGEREGPYEQYF. DNA of the CDR3: TGTGCCAGCAGCAAAGGAGAGAGGGAAGGGCCCTACGAGCAGTACTTC. This chain joins TRBV21-1 and TRBJ2-7; the DNA was not used to check the table's D call, TRBD2. TRBV21-1 is designated a pseudogene. The CDR3 loop spans 16 amino acids.

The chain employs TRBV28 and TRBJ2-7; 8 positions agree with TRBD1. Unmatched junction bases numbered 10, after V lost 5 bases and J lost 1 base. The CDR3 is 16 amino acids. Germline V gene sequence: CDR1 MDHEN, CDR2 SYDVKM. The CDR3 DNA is TGTGCCAGCAGTCCCAACCAGGGGGCGAGGTCCTACGAGCAGTACTTC. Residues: CASSPNQGARSYEQYF.

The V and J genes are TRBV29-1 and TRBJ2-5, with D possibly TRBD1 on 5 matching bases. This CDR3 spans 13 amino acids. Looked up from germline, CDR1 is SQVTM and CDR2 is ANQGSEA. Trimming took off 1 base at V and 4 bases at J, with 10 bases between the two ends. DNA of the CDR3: TGCAGCGTTGAAGGACAGAAGGGAGAGACCCAGTACTTC. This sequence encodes CSVEGQKGETQYF. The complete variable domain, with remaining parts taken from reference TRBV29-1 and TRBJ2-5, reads SAVISQKPSRDICQRGTSLTIQCQVDSQVTMMFWYRQQPGQSLTLIATANQGSEATYESGFVIDKFPISRPNLTFSTLTVSNMSPEDSSIYLCSVEGQKGETQYFGPGTRLLVL.

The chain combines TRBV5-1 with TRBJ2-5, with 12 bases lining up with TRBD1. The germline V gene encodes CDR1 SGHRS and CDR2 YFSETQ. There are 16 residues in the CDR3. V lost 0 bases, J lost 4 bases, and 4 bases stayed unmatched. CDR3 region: CASSLGDRGRGETQYF. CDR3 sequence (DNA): TGCGCCAGCAGCTTGGGGGACAGGGGGCGCGGAGAGACCCAGTACTTC.

The CDR3 region has the DNA TGTGCCAGCAGCTTAGCGGGTTTTTCGAGTGCCTACAATGAGCAGTTCTTC. Translated: CASSLAGFSSAYNEQFF. This sequence joins TRBV7-8 and TRBJ2-1, with D unresolved. The germline V gene has CDR1 SGHVS and CDR2 FQNEAQ. The CDR3 sequence is 17 residues long. V dropped 0 bases and J dropped 2 bases, with 14 bases sitting between them.

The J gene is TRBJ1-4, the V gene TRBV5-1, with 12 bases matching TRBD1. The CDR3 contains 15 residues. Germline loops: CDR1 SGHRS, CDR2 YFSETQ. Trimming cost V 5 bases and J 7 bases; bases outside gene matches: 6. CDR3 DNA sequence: TGCGCCAGCAGGGGACAGGGGGCGATTTCTGAAAAACTGTTTTTT. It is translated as CASRGQGAISEKLFF.

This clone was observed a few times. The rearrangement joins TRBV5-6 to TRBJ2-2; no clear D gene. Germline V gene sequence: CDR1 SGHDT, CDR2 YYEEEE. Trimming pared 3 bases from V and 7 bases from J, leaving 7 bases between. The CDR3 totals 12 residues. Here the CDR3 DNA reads TGTGCCAGCAGCTGGGATCTCGGGGAGCTGTTTTTT. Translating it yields CASSWDLGELFF.

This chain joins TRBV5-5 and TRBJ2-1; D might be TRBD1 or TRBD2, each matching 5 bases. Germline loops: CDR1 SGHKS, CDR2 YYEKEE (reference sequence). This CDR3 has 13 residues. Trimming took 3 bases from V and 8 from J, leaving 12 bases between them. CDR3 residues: CASSWDLPHEQFF. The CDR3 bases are TGTGCCAGCAGCTGGGACCTTCCACATGAGCAGTTCTTC. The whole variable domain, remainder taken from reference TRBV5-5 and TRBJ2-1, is DAGVTQSPTHLIKTRGQQVTLRCSPISGHKSVSWYQQVLGQGPQFIFQYYEKEERGRGNFPDRFSARQFPNYSSELNVNALLLGDSALYLCASSWDLPHEQFFGPGTRLTVL.